This T cell receptor beta chain was found in a study of T cell repertoires in cytomegalovirus infection. TCRdb reprocessed the reads via MiXCR and lists one record per CDR3 protein. The table includes hundreds of thousands of distinct CDR3 sequences, 22% detected once. This CDR3 is 14 amino acids long. Trimming at V came to 1 base and at J to 5 bases, leaving 5 bases not matched to a gene. In germline, CDR1 is SGHKS, CDR2 YYEKEE (reference sequence). The receptor comes from a human donor in good health (CMV status not recorded). Some clones in this sample may be carry-over from other donors' samples. The chain is built from TRBV5-5 and TRBJ1-1; 7 positions match TRBD1. Sequenced: CD8+ T cells from PBMCs. CDR3 nucleotide sequence: TGTGCCAGCAGCTTGCGACAGGGTAGGACTGAAGCTTTCTTT. Amino acids: CASSLRQGRTEAFF.